The 17 T cell receptor beta chains below come from one sample, sequenced in a study of T cell responses to AZD1222 COVID-19 vaccine. Using immunoSEQ multiplex PCR, the repertoire was profiled, and TCRdb retains in-frame clones only, with some absent. The sample includes roughly 120,000 clones, around 83% of them seen just once. This specimen was peripheral blood, taken 28 days after the second AZD1222 dose. The source of these receptors is an adult who received the AZD1222 COVID-19 vaccine.

The chain recombines TRBV7-9 with TRBJ2-3; D unresolved. From germline, CDR1 is SEHNR and CDR2 FQNEAQ (reference sequence). This CDR3 has 12 amino acids. Trimming cost V 5 bases and J 6 bases, with 9 bases left between them. CDR3 protein: CASSKPSDTQYF. CDR3 sequence (DNA): TGTGCCAGCAGCAAACCCTCGGATACGCAGTATTTT. Looking up the rest from reference TRBV7-9 and TRBJ2-3 gives the full variable domain: DTGVSQNPRHKITKRGQNVTFRCDPISEHNRLYWYRQTLGQGPEFLTYFQNEAQLEKSRLLSDRFSAERPKGSFSTLEIQRTEQGDSAMYLCASSKPSDTQYFGPGTRLTVL.

This chain links TRBV27 with TRBJ2-5, with D perhaps TRBD2 (5 bases). Trimming left V 3 bases short and J 5 bases short, with 10 bases between. The CDR3 is 13 amino acids. Germline values: CDR1 MNHEY, CDR2 SMNVEV (reference sequence). The chain's CDR3 is CASSFRGRETQYF. The CDR3 DNA follows: TGTGCCAGCAGTTTTCGGGGAAGGGAGACCCAGTACTTC.

The rearrangement joins TRBV4-1 to TRBJ1-6, with D unclear. CDR1 is MGHRA, CDR2 YSYEKL, per germline. V was cut by 4 bases and J by 10 bases, with 11 bases left in between. The CDR3 runs to 13 residues. CDR3 loop: CASSPPVDSPLHF. The CDR3 DNA is TGCGCCAGCAGCCCGCCTGTTGACTCACCCCTCCACTTT.

V and J are TRBV7-2 and TRBJ1-1; 9 bases agree with TRBD1. The CDR3 has 15 residues. The ends lost 5 bases at V and 6 bases at J; junction bases unmatched: 10. The germline V gene encodes CDR1 SGHTA and CDR2 FQGNSA. This CDR3 reads CASSGKDRGAAEAFF. As DNA, the CDR3 is TGTGCCAGCAGCGGGAAGGACAGGGGAGCAGCTGAAGCTTTCTTT.

This clone was detected only once. The rearrangement joins TRBV20-1 to TRBJ1-2, with a tentative D call TRBD1 (6 bases). V dropped 3 bases and J dropped 13 bases, with 15 bases sitting between them. This CDR3 spans 11 amino acids. Germline V lookup: CDR1 DFQATT, CDR2 SNEGSKA (reference sequence). CDR3 coding DNA: TGCAGTGCTAGTCATCAGGGGAGGATCACCTTC. It translates to CSASHQGRITF.

This chain joins TRBV15 and TRBJ1-2, with TRBD1 as a possible D gene (5 bases). V lost 0 bases and J 4 bases, leaving 15 bases between the germline ends. Germline CDR1 is LNHNV and CDR2 is YYDKDF (reference sequence). The CDR3 is 16 residues long. This chain's CDR3 is CATSRDSGGQFYGYTF. DNA of the CDR3: TGTGCCACCAGCAGAGATTCTGGGGGTCAATTCTATGGCTACACCTTC.

The rearrangement links TRBV15 to TRBJ1-5; D call uncertain. Trimming pared 1 base from V and 2 bases from J, leaving 9 bases between. This CDR3 spans 15 amino acids. Looked up from germline, CDR1 is LNHNV and CDR2 is YYDKDF (reference sequence). The CDR3 is CATSRVGGGNQPQHF. In DNA form, the CDR3 reads TGTGCCACCAGCAGAGTGGGAGGTGGCAATCAGCCCCAGCATTTT.

V and J are TRBV7-9 and TRBJ2-3; the D gene could be TRBD1 or TRBD2 (5 bases each). Deletions cut 7 bases from V and 0 bases from J, with 11 bases between. CDR3 length equals 14 residues. Per the germline V gene, CDR1 is SEHNR and CDR2 is FQNEAQ (reference sequence). Here the CDR3 reads CASILGASTDTQYF. The CDR3 DNA sequence: TGTGCCAGCATTCTCGGGGCCAGCACAGATACGCAGTATTTT. The full variable domain, its missing parts supplied by reference TRBV7-9 and TRBJ2-3, is DTGVSQNPRHKITKRGQNVTFRCDPISEHNRLYWYRQTLGQGPEFLTYFQNEAQLEKSRLLSDRFSAERPKGSFSTLEIQRTEQGDSAMYLCASILGASTDTQYFGPGTRLTVL.

The chain employs TRBV2 and TRBJ2-1; D perhaps matches TRBD1 (6 bases). This CDR3 comprises 14 residues. The germline gives CDR1 SNHLY, CDR2 FYNNEI. V was trimmed by 2 bases and J by 3 bases, leaving 8 bases between them. In DNA form, the CDR3 reads TGTGCCAGCAGTGAAACAGGGAACTACAATGAGCAGTTCTTC. This translates into CASSETGNYNEQFF.

The J gene is TRBJ1-2, the V gene TRBV5-5, with D perhaps matching TRBD1 (5 bases). The CDR3 extends over 15 amino acids. Looked up from germline, CDR1 is SGHKS and CDR2 is YYEKEE (reference sequence). V lost 0 bases, J lost 0 bases, and 9 bases lay in between. The CDR3 DNA reads as TGTGCCAGCAGCTTGGTCTGGGGCGCTAACTATGGCTACACCTTC. Translating gives CASSLVWGANYGYTF.

This clone was seen a single time. The V gene is TRBV7-8, the J gene TRBJ2-3, with 10 bases matching TRBD1. CDR3 size: 18 residues. The V gene's germline CDR1 is SGHVS and CDR2 FQNEAQ. Trimming took 5 bases from V and 0 from J; bases not matched to a gene: 11. CDR3 DNA sequence: TGTGCCAGCAGCCCAGGGGGGGACAGGGGACTTAGCACAGATACGCAGTATTTT. Translated: CASSPGGDRGLSTDTQYF.

The V call is TRBV30, the J call TRBJ2-4; D is possibly TRBD1 or TRBD2 (5 bases each). V lost 5 bases, J lost 7 bases, and 18 bases lay in between. Germline CDR1 reads GTSNPN; CDR2 reads SVGIG (reference sequence). This CDR3 comprises 14 residues. CDR3 DNA: TGTGCCTGGGCAAGGGACGGTACCGTGAACATTCAGTACTTC. Its protein is CAWARDGTVNIQYF.

The chain couples TRBV6-1 to TRBJ1-5; the D is unclear. Per germline, CDR1 MNHNS and CDR2 SASEGT. The CDR3 consists of 15 residues. The V end lost 7 bases, the J end lost 2 bases, and 15 bases lay between the germline ends. The CDR3 DNA follows: TGTGCCAGCATTCTCTACCGGTCCCGCAATCAGCCCCAGCATTTT. Translation: CASILYRSRNQPQHF.

The chain joins TRBV30 to TRBJ1-2, with 10 positions matching TRBD1. The length of the CDR3 is 14 residues. Trimming cost V 2 bases and J 7 bases; bases outside gene matches: 7. CDR1 and CDR2 (germline): GTSNPN, SVGIG (reference sequence). The CDR3 DNA sequence: TGTGCCTGGAGTTTGGACAGGGGGTCGTCTGGCTACACCTTC. It codes for CAWSLDRGSSGYTF.

This chain connects TRBV12-3 or TRBV12-4 to TRBJ1-5; D is undetermined. CDR3 length: 13 residues. Deletions cut 5 bases from V and 10 bases from J, with 15 bases between. CDR3 protein: CASSPKIQSPQHF. The CDR3, as DNA: TGTGCCAGCAGTCCTAAAATACAGAGCCCCCAGCATTTT.

This clone appeared once. The chain couples TRBV6-5 to TRBJ1-1; 7 bases align to TRBD1. Per germline, CDR1 MNHEY and CDR2 SVGAGI. V was clipped by 7 bases and J by 4 bases; unmatched bases: 9. The CDR3 loop spans 14 amino acids. The CDR3 reads CASMRGGFSTEAFF. In DNA form, the CDR3 reads TGTGCCAGCATGCGAGGGGGCTTCAGCACTGAAGCTTTCTTT.

The table lists this clone with a count of one. The rearrangement links TRBV4-2 to TRBJ2-2; the match to TRBD2 covers 13 bases. The CDR3 has 16 amino acids. V lost 1 base and J lost 5; bases outside the gene matches: 1. Germline V lookup: CDR1 LGHNA, CDR2 YNFKEQ. The CDR3 coding sequence is TGTGCCAGCAGCCAAGGGACTAGCGGGGGAACCGGGGAGCTGTTTTTT. Translated: CASSQGTSGGTGELFF.